This record looks at one T cell receptor beta chain sequence and its context. Its antigen is as yet unknown. Treatment described: roughly 20 received Ad26.COV2.S at low or high dose, single or two shots; roughly 5 received placebo; per-sample allocation not given. Samples were taken on day 63 after the first vaccine or placebo injection. Recruitment in Boston yielded a donor of adult age, 18-55 years. The data were produced by immunoSEQ multiplex PCR, yet TCRdb's version contains in-frame clones alone and is incomplete. The sample has roughly 680,000 clones; roughly 90% are singletons. This sample is part of a study of Ad26.COV2.S vaccination and SARS-CoV-2 variants. Background on the study: In the COV1001 trial, the donor was in the Ad26.COV2.S arm. The vaccine Ad26.COV2.S was put into the muscle once, or twice with 56 days between. Study results and caveats: Breadth measured for non-spike TCRs was similar across vaccine and placebo recipients.

There are 23 residues in the CDR3. V was shortened by 3 bases and J by 5 bases, with 40 bases between the two germline ends. The germline gives CDR1 GTSNPN, CDR2 SVGIG (reference sequence). Sequencing used peripheral blood, obtained in a trial of Ad26.COV2.S vaccine versus placebo. This TCR came from a person between 18 and 60 years old who received the Ad26.COV2.S COVID-19 vaccine or a placebo. The chain carries TRBV30 and TRBJ2-2; a possible D gene is TRBD1 (6 bases). The CDR3 nucleotides are TGTGCCTGGAGAGGCCCCACAACCGGGACACAATACGTCAGGGGTGGTGGTACCGGGGAGCTGTTTTTT. It codes for CAWRGPTTGTQYVRGGGTGELFF.